This T cell receptor (beta chain) was identified in a study of Graves' ophthalmopathy and Graves' hyperthyroidism. Across the whole study: Ahead of any treatment, peripheral blood was obtained at the initial diagnosis. Overall study results and limits: The majority of expanded thyroid clonotypes above 0.001 frequency also occurred in blood.

CDR3 regions of TCR beta were amplified from RNA transcripts. Second-round multiplex PCR came after first-round RT-PCR with HTBI primers. TCRdb used MiXCR to reprocess the multiplex PCR reads, holding one entry per CDR3 protein. The table has fewer than 650,000 distinct CDR3 sequences, about 20% seen once. V lost 7 bases and J lost 0, with 13 bases in between. CDR3 length: 15 residues. Patients in the hyperthyroidism group, adults aged 18 to 65, were newly diagnosed, under 2 months' duration. Clinical symptoms, serum thyroxine, TRAb, thyroid ultrasound and orbital computed tomography were relied on for diagnosis. This clonotype was counted ten times or more. Its antigen is unknown.

The chain is built from TRBV12-3 or TRBV12-4 and TRBJ2-4, with D perhaps matching TRBD1 (5 bases). The receptor's source is a woman aged 18 to 35 with stable Graves' hyperthyroidism. Some clones in this sample may be carry-over from other donors' samples. Sequencing used peripheral blood. The CDR3 coding sequence is TGTGCCAGCATGATTACAGGCGTAGCCAAAAACATTCAGTACTTC. Its translation: CASMITGVAKNIQYF.